This T cell receptor beta chain was identified during a study of cytomegalovirus exposure and HLA in healthy donors. A multiplex PCR was run with 60 Vbeta primers and 13 Jbeta primers. Assay used: immunoSEQ multiplex PCR; TCRdb lists only in-frame clones, some missing. The sample contains 150,000 or so clones, over 75% of which appear only once. Overall study results and limits: In most subjects, TCR beta sequences reportedly gave accurate predictions of HLA-A and HLA-B alleles. Some highly shared sequence variants likely arose as a pipeline artifact.

The CDR3 has 15 residues. Per the germline V gene, CDR1 is SNHLY and CDR2 is FYNNEI. V lost 2 bases, J lost 3 bases, and 11 bases lay in between. Remarks on this clone: Its antigen is unidentified.

The sequence was obtained from a young woman in good health and CMV-seronegative. The sample comprised PBMCs. V and J are TRBV2 and TRBJ1-5; D is possibly TRBD1 (5 bases). The CDR3 is CASSEQGIYNQPQHF. The DNA for the CDR3 is TGTGCCAGCAGTGAACAGGGTATCTACAATCAGCCCCAGCATTTT.